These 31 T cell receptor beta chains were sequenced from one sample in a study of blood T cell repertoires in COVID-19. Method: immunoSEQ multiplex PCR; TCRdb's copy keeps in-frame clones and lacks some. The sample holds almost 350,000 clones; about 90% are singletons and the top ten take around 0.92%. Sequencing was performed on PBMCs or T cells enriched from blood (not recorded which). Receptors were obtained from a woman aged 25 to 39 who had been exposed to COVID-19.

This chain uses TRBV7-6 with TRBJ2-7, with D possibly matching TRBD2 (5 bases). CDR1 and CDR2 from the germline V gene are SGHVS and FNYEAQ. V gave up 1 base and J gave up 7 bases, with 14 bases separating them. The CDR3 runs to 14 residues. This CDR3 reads CASSLVIQTGEQYF. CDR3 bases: TGTGCCAGCAGCTTAGTAATTCAGACGGGAGAGCAGTACTTC.

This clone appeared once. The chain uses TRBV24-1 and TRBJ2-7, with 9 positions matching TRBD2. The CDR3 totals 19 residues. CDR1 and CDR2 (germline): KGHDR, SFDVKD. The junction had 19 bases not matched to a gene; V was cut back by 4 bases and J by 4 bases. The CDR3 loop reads CATSEPPGSGGVTFYEQYF. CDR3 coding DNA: TGTGCCACCAGTGAGCCACCGGGTAGCGGGGGAGTCACATTTTACGAGCAGTACTTC.

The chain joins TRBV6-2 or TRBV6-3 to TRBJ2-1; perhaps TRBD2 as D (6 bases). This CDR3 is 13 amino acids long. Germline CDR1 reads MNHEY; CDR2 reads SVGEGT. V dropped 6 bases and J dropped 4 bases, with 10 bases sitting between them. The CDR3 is CASSRESYNEQFF. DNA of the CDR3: TGTGCCAGCAGCCGGGAGTCTTACAATGAGCAGTTCTTC.

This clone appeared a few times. In DNA form, the CDR3 reads TGTGCCATCACTCCGGGACTAGCGGGAGTTGATGAGCAGTTCTTC. Its protein is CAITPGLAGVDEQFF. The chain joins TRBV10-3 to TRBJ2-1; 14 nucleotides align to TRBD2. Trimming removed 7 bases from V and 8 bases from J; junction bases left unmatched: 7. The CDR3 sequence is 15 residues long. Germline values: CDR1 ENHRY, CDR2 SYGVKD.

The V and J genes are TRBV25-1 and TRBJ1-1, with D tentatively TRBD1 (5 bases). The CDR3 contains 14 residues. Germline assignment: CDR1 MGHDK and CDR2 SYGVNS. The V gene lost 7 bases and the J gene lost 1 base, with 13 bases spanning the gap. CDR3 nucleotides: TGTGCCAGCATGGATCTGGACACGAACACTGAAGCTTTCTTT. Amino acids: CASMDLDTNTEAFF.

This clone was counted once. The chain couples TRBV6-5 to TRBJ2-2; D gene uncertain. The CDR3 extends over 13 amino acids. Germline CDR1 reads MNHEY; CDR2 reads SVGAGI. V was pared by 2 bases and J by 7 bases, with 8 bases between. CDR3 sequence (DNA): TGTGCCAGCAGTTACCTTTACGGCGGGGAGCTGTTTTTT. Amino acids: CASSYLYGGELFF.

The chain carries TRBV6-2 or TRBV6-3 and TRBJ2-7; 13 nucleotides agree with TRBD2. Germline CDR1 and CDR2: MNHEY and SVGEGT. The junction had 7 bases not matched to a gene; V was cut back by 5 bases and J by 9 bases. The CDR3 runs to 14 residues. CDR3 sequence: CASSRTSGSIRQYF. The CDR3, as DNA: TGTGCCAGCAGTCGGACTAGCGGGAGCATCAGGCAGTACTTC.

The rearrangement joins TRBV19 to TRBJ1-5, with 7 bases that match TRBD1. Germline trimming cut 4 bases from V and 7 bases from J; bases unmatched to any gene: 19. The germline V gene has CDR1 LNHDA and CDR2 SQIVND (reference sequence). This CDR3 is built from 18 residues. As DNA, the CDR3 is TGTGCCAGTAGTAATGACAGGGCCAGACCGGACCCTAGCCAGCCCCAGCATTTT. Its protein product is CASSNDRARPDPSQPQHF.

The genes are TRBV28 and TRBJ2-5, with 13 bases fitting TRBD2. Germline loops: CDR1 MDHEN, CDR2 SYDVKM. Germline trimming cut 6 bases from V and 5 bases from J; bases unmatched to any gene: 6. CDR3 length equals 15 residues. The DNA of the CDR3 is TGTGCCAGCAGCTCAACTAGCGGGAGGGAGGAGACCCAGTACTTC. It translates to CASSSTSGREETQYF.

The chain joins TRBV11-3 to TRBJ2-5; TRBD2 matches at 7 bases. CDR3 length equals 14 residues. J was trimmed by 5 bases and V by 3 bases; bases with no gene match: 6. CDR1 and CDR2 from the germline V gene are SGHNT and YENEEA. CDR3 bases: TGTGCCAGCAGCTTGGGAGGGAGTGGGGAGACCCAGTACTTC. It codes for CASSLGGSGETQYF.

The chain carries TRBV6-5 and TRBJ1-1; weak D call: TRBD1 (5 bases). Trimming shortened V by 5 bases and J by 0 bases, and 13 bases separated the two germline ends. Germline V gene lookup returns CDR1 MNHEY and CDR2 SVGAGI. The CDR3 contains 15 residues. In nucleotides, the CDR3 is TGTGCCAGCAGTCGAGGCGGACAACTGAACACTGAAGCTTTCTTT. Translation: CASSRGGQLNTEAFF.

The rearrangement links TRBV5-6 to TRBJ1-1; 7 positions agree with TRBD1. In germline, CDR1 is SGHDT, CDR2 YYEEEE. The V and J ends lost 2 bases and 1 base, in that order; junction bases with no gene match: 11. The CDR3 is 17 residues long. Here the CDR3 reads CASSFPRTGAGNTEAFF. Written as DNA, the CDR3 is TGTGCCAGCAGCTTTCCCCGCACAGGGGCTGGGAACACTGAAGCTTTCTTT.

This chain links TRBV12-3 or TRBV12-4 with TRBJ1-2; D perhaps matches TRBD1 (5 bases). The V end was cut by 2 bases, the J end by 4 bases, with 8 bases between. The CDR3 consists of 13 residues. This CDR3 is CASSLSQAYGYTF. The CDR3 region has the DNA TGTGCCAGCAGTTTATCACAGGCCTATGGCTACACCTTC.

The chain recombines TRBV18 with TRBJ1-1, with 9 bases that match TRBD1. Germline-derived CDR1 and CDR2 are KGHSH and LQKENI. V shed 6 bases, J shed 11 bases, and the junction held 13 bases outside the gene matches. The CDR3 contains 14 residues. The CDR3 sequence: CASSSSEGQGQAFF. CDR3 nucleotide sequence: TGTGCCAGCTCGTCCTCTGAAGGACAGGGGCAGGCTTTCTTT.

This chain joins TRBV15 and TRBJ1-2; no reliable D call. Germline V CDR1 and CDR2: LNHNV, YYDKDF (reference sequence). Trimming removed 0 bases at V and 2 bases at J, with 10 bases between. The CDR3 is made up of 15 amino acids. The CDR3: CATSREATENYGYTF. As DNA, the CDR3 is TGTGCCACCAGCAGAGAGGCCACCGAAAACTATGGCTACACCTTC.

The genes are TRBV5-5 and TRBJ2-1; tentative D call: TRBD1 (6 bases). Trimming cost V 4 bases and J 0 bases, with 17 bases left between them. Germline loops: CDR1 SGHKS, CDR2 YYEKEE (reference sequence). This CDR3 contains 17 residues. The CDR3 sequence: CASSRDNPLSSYNEQFF. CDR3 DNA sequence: TGTGCCAGCAGCCGGGACAATCCCTTGAGCTCCTACAATGAGCAGTTCTTC.

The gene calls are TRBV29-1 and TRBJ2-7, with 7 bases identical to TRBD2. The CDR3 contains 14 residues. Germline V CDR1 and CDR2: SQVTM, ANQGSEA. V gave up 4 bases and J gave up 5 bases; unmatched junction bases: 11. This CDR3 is CSVAVGGTTHEQYF. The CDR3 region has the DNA TGCAGCGTTGCGGTGGGGGGGACCACACACGAGCAGTACTTC.

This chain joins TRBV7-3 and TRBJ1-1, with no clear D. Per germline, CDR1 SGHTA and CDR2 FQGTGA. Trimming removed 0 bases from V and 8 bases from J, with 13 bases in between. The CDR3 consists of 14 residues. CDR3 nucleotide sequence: TGTGCCAGCAGCTTAACAGGGCGTGGGGAGGAAGCTTTCTTT. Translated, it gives CASSLTGRGEEAFF.

CDR3 region: CASSLPTPGADTQYF. CDR3 in DNA: TGTGCCAGCAGCTTACCTACCCCAGGTGCAGATACGCAGTATTTT. The chain recombines TRBV7-8 with TRBJ2-3; D is ambiguous. V was cut by 2 bases and J by 4 bases, with 13 bases left in between. The CDR3 length is 15 residues. The germline V gene encodes CDR1 SGHVS and CDR2 FQNEAQ.

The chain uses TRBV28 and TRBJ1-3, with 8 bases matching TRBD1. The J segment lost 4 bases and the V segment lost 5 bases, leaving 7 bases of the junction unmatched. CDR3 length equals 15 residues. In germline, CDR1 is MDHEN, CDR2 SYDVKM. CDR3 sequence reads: CASSASRGLGNTIYF. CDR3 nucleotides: TGTGCCAGCAGTGCCTCCAGGGGGCTCGGAAACACCATATATTTT.

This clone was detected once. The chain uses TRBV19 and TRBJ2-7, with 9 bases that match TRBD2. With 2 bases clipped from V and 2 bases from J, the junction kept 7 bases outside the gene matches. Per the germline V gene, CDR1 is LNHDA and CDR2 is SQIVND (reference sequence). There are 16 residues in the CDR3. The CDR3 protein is CASSISLAGITYEQYF. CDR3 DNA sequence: TGTGCCAGTAGTATAAGTCTAGCGGGAATTACCTACGAGCAGTACTTC.

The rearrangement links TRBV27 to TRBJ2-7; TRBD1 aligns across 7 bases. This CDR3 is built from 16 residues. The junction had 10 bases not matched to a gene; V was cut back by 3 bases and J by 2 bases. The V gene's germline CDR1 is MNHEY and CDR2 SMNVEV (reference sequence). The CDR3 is CASSFSRDSVPYEQYF. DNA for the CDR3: TGTGCCAGCAGTTTCTCCCGGGACAGCGTTCCCTACGAGCAGTACTTC.

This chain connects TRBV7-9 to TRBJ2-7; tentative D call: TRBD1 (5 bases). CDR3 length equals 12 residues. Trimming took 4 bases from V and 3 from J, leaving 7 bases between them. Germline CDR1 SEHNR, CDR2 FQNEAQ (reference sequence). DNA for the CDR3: TGTGCCAGCAGCTACCAGGGCTACGAGCAGTACTTC. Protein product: CASSYQGYEQYF.

CDR3: CASSGRTGTIWNEQFF. The DNA for the CDR3 is TGTGCCAGCAGCGGCAGGACAGGGACAATTTGGAATGAGCAGTTCTTC. The chain carries TRBV7-9 and TRBJ2-1; 8 nucleotides line up with TRBD1. Trimming took 5 bases from V and 7 from J; bases not matched to a gene: 13. CDR1 is SEHNR, CDR2 FQNEAQ, per germline (reference sequence). This CDR3 comprises 16 residues.

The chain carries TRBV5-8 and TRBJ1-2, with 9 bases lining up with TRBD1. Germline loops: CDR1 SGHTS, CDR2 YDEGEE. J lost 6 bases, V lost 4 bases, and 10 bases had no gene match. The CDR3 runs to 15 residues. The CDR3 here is CASSLTGGALDGYTF. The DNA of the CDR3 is TGTGCCAGCAGCCTTACAGGGGGCGCTTTAGATGGCTACACCTTC.

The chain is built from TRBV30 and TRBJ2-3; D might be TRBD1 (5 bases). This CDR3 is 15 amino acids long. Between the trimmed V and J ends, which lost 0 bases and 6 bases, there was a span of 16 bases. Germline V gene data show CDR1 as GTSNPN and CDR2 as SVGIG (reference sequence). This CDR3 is CAWSVLGALGDTQYF. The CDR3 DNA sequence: TGTGCCTGGAGTGTATTAGGGGCCCTTGGGGATACGCAGTATTTT.

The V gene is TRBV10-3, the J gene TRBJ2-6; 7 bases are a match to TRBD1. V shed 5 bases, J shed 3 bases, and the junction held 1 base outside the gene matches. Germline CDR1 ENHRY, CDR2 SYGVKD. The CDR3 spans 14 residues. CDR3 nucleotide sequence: TGTGCCATCAGTACAGGGGTTGGGGCCAACGTCCTGACTTTC. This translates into CAISTGVGANVLTF.

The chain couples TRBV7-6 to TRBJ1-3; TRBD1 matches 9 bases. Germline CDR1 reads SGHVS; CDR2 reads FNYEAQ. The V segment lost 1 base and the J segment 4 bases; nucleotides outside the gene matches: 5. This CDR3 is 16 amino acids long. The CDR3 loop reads CASSLVPDRGGNTIYF. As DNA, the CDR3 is TGTGCCAGCAGCTTAGTCCCGGACAGGGGAGGAAACACCATATATTTT.

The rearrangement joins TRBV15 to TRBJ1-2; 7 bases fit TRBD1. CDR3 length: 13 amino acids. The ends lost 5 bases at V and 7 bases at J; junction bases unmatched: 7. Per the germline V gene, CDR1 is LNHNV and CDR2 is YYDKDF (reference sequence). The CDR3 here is CATSVDRDGGYTF. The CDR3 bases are TGTGCCACCAGCGTCGACAGGGATGGTGGCTACACCTTC.

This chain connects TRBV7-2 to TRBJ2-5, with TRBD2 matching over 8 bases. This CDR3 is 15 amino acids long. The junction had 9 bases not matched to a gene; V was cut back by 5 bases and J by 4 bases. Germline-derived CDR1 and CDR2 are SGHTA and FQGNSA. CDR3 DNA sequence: TGTGCCAGCAGCCTTCGGGTAGCGGGAACAGAGACCCAGTACTTC. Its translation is CASSLRVAGTETQYF.

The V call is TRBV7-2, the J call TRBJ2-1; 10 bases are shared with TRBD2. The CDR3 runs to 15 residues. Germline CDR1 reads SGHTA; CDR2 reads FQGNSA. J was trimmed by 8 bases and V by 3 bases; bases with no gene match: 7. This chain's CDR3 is CASSFQAGGGYEQFF. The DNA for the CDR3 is TGTGCCAGCAGCTTCCAAGCGGGAGGGGGCTATGAGCAGTTCTTC.